A single count supports the clone carrying this TCR beta chain. This sample is drawn from a study of blood T cell repertoires in COVID-19. Across the whole study: PBMCs, B-cell-depleted T cells, or T cells provided the cDNA or gDNA that made up the material.

CDR1 is MNHEY and CDR2 is SVGEGT in the germline V gene. V lost 0 bases and J 7 bases, leaving 13 bases between the germline ends. This CDR3 has 16 amino acids. In the original workflow: Amplified reference gene primers provided the basis for estimating nucleated cell counts. Here immunoSEQ multiplex PCR was the method, and the copy in TCRdb shows in-frame clones only, minus some. That table gives V, J and clone size, and the DNA gave D and trimming. Here the sample spans about 130,000 clones, more than 70% being singletons. The chain employs TRBV6-2 or TRBV6-3 and TRBJ1-6, with unresolved D. Sequenced input: peripheral blood. The receptor's source is a human donor in a cohort sampled during active COVID-19. As DNA, the CDR3 is TGTGCCAGCAGTTACTCGGGCCTCCTGTTCAATTCACCCCTCCACTTT. Encoded protein: CASSYSGLLFNSPLHF.